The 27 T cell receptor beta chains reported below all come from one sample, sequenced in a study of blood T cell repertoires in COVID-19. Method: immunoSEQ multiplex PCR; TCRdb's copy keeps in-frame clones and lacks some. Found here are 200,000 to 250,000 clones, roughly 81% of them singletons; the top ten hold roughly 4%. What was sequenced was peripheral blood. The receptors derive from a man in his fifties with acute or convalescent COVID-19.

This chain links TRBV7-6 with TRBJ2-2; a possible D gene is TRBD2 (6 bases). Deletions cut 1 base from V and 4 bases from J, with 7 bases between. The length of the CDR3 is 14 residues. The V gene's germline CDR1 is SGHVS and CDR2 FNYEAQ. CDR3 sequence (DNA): TGTGCCAGCAGCTTAGTGGGAGGCACCGGGGAGCTGTTTTTT. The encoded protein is CASSLVGGTGELFF.

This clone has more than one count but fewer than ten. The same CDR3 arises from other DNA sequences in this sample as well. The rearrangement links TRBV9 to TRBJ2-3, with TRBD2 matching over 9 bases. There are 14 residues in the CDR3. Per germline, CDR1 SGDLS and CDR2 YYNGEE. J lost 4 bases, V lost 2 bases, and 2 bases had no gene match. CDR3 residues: CASSVAGGADTQYF. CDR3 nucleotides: TGTGCCAGCAGCGTGGCGGGGGGGGCAGATACGCAGTATTTT.

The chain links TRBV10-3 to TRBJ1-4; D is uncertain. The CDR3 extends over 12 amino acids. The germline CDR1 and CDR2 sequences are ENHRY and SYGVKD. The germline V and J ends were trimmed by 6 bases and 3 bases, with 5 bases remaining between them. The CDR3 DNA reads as TGTGCCATCAGCAGTTCTAATGAAAAACTGTTTTTT. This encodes CAISSSNEKLFF.

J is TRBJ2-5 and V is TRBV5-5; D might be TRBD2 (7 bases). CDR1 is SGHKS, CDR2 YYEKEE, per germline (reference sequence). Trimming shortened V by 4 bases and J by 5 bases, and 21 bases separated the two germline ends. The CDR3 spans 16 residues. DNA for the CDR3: TGTGCCAGCAGCGTAATCAACCGGGGGGCCTTCGAGACCCAGTACTTC. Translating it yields CASSVINRGAFETQYF.

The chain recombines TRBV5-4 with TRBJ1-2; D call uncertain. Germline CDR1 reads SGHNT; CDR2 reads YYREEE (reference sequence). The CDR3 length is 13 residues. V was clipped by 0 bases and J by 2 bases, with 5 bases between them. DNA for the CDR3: TGTGCCAGCAGCTTGGGCCGGAACTATGGCTACACCTTC. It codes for CASSLGRNYGYTF.

The CDR3 region is CASTRRGQGETQYF. The DNA for the CDR3 is TGTGCCAGCACCCGCCGGGGCCAGGGGGAGACCCAGTACTTC. The rearrangement uses TRBV28 and TRBJ2-5; a possible D gene is TRBD1 (6 bases). Per the germline V gene, CDR1 is MDHEN and CDR2 is SYDVKM. Trimming took off 7 bases at V and 5 bases at J, with 17 bases between the two ends. CDR3 size: 14 residues.

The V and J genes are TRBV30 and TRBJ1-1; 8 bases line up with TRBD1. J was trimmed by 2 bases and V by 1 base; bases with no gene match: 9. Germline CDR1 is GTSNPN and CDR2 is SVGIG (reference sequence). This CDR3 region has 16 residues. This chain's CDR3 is CAWSGPGQDPNTEAFF. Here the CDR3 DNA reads TGTGCCTGGAGTGGTCCGGGACAGGACCCTAACACTGAAGCTTTCTTT.

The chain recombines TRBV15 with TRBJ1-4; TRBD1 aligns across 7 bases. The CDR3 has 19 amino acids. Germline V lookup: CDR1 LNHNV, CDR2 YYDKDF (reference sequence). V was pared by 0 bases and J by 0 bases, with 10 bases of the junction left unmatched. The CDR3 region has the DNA TGTGCCACCAGCAGAGACACGGGCAGGGGGGAACCAACTAATGAAAAACTGTTTTTT. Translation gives CATSRDTGRGEPTNEKLFF.

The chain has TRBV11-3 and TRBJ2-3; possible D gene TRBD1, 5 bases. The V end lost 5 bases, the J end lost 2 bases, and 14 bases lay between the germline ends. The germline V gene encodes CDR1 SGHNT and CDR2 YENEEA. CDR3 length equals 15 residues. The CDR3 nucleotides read TGTGCCAGCAGCAAAAGACAGCAGGACACAGATACGCAGTATTTT. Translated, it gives CASSKRQQDTDTQYF.

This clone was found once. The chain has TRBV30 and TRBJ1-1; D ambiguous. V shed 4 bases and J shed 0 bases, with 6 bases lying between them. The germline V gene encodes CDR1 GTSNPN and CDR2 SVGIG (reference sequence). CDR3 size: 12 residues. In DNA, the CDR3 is TGTGCCTGGACAGACATGAACACTGAAGCTTTCTTT. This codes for CAWTDMNTEAFF.

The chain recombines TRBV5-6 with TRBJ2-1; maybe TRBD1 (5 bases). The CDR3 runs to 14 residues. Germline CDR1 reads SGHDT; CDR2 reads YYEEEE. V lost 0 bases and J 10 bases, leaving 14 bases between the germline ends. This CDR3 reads CASSLGPGRKEQFF. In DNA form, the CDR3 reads TGTGCCAGCAGCTTGGGTCCAGGGCGTAAAGAGCAGTTCTTC.

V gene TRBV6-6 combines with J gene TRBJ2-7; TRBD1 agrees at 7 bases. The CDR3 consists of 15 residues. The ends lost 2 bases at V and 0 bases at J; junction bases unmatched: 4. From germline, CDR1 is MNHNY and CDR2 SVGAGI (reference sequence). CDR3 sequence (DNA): TGTGCCAGCAGTTACGACAGGGACAACTCCTACGAGCAGTACTTC. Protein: CASSYDRDNSYEQYF.

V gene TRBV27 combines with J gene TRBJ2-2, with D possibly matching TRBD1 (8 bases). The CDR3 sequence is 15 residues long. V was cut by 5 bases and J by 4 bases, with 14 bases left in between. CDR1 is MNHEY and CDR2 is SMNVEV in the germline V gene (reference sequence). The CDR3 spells CASSHTGGGTGELFF. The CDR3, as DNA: TGTGCCAGCAGTCATACAGGGGGGGGCACCGGGGAGCTGTTTTTT.

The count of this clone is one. The CDR3: CASSQVPRGGYEQYF. The CDR3 coding sequence is TGCGCCAGCAGCCAAGTCCCCAGGGGCGGCTACGAGCAGTACTTC. V usage is TRBV4-1 and J usage is TRBJ2-7, with a weak D call TRBD1 (6 bases). The CDR3 loop spans 15 amino acids. CDR1 is MGHRA and CDR2 is YSYEKL in the germline V gene. V lost 1 base, J lost 3 bases, and 13 bases lay in between.

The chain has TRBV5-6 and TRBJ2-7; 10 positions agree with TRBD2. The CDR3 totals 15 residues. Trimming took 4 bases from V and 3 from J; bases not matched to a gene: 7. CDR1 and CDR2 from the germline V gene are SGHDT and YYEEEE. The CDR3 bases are TGTGCCAGCAGCGACGGACTAGCGGATTTCTACGAGCAGTACTTC. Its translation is CASSDGLADFYEQYF.

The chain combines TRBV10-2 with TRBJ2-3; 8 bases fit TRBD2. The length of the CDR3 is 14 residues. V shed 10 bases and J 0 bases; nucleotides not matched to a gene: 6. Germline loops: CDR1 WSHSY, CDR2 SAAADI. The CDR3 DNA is TGCGCCACAAGACTAGCGCTTAGCACAGATACGCAGTATTTT. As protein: CATRLALSTDTQYF.

CDR3 sequence reads: CASSFLAGGLAGVEEQFF. The CDR3 DNA reads as TGTGCCAGCAGCTTTTTAGCGGGGGGGCTAGCGGGAGTAGAAGAGCAGTTCTTC. This chain links TRBV7-8 with TRBJ2-1, with 11 nucleotides matching TRBD2. There are 18 residues in the CDR3. The V segment lost 3 bases and the J segment 10 bases; nucleotides outside the gene matches: 17. Germline V gene data show CDR1 as SGHVS and CDR2 as FQNEAQ.

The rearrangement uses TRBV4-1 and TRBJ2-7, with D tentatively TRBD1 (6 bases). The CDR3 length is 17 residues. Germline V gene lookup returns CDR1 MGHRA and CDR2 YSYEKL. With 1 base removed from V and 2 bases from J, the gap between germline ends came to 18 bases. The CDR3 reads CASSQGRFGQSTYEQYF. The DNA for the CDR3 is TGCGCCAGCAGCCAAGGCAGATTCGGACAGTCAACCTACGAGCAGTACTTC.

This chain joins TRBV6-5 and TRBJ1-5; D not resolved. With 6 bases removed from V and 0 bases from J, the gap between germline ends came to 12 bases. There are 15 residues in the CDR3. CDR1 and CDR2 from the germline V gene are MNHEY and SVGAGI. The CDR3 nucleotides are TGTGCCAGCAGCTCCGGGTCTGTTAGCAATCAGCCCCAGCATTTT. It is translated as CASSSGSVSNQPQHF.

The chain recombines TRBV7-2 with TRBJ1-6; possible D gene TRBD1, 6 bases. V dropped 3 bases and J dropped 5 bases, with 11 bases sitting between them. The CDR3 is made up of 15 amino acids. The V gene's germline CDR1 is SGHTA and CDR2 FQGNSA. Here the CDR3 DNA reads TGTGCCAGCAGCTTCCCGACAGGAAATAATTCACCCCTCCACTTT. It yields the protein CASSFPTGNNSPLHF.

CDR3 DNA sequence: TGTGCCAGCAGCCAAGATCAATATGAGCAGTTCTTC. This translates into CASSQDQYEQFF. The rearrangement uses TRBV3-1 (or the pseudogene TRBV3-2) and TRBJ2-1, with D unclear. CDR3 length equals 12 residues. The germline CDR1 and CDR2 sequences are LGHDT and YNNKEL (reference sequence). With 0 bases removed from V and 8 bases from J, the gap between germline ends came to 5 bases.

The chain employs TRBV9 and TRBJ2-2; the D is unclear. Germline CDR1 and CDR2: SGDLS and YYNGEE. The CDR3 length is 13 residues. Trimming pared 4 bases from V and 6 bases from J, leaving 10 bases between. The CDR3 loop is CASSPKEPGELFF. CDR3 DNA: TGTGCCAGCAGCCCTAAGGAGCCCGGGGAGCTGTTTTTT.

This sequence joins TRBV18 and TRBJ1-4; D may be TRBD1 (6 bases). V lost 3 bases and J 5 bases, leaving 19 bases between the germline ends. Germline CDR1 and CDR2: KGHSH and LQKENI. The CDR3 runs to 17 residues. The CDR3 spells CASSPGIHSRGNEKLFF. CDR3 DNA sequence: TGTGCCAGCTCACCTGGTATTCATAGCAGGGGAAATGAAAAACTGTTTTTT.

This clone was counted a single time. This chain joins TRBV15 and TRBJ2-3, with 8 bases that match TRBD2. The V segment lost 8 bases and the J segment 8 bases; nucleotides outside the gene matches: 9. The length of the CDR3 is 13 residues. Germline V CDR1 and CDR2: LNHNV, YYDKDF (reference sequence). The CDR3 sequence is CATAQRGGVTQYF. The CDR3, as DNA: TGTGCCACCGCCCAACGGGGGGGAGTTACGCAGTATTTT.

The DNA for the CDR3 is TGTGCCAGCAGTGAATACCAAATCACCTACGAGCAGTACTTC. Translation: CASSEYQITYEQYF. This chain connects TRBV25-1 to TRBJ2-7; D gene ambiguous. The CDR3 sequence is 14 residues long. Trimming pared 0 bases from V and 2 bases from J, leaving 8 bases between. The V gene's germline CDR1 is MGHDK and CDR2 SYGVNS.

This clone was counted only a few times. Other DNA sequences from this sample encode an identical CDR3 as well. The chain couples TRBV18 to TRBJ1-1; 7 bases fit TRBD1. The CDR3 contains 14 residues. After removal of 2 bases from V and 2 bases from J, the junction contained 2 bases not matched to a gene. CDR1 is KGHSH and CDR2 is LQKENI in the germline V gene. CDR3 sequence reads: CASSPGTANTEAFF. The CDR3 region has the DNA TGTGCCAGCTCACCAGGGACAGCAAACACTGAAGCTTTCTTT.

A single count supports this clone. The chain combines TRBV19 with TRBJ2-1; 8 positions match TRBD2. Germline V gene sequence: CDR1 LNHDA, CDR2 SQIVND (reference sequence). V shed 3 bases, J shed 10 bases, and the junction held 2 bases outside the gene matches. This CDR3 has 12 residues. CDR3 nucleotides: TGTGCCAGTAGTATGGGACTAGACGAGCAGTTCTTC. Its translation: CASSMGLDEQFF.